The text below deals with one T cell receptor beta chain. Its antigen is as yet unknown. These data belong to a study of beta chain features in type 1 diabetes. Overall study results and limits: All four CD4+ subsets of Type 1 diabetes patients contained TCRB CDR3s that were moderately but significantly shorter. Type 1 diabetes patients showed fewer insertions and more deletions at VDJ junctions. An over-representation of cells with high TCR expression could result from cDNA sequencing.

Expressed TCRB transcripts were sequenced because the entire RNA isolate underwent reverse transcription. Samples of naive, central memory and regulatory T cells yielded a mean of about 3.6 million reads. Here immunoSEQ multiplex PCR was the method, and the copy in TCRdb shows in-frame clones only, minus some. The data contain 250,000 to 350,000 clones, approximately 15% of them seen just once; the ten biggest clones take up around 0.016%. Trimming left V 1 base short and J 0 bases short, with 5 bases between. The V gene's germline CDR1 is SGHVS and CDR2 FQNEAQ. The CDR3 extends over 14 amino acids. The receptor was isolated from a man in his thirties or forties with type 1 diabetes. Sequencing used naive CD4+ T cells from blood. The chain employs TRBV7-8 and TRBJ2-3; no clear D. The CDR3 loop reads CASSLVISTDTQYF. Written as DNA, the CDR3 is TGTGCCAGCAGCTTAGTCATTAGCACAGATACGCAGTATTTT.